These T cell receptor beta chains were read from a single sample in a study of cytomegalovirus exposure and HLA in healthy donors. TCRdb keeps only in-frame clones here, not all; method: immunoSEQ multiplex PCR. The sample contains some 150,000 clones, almost 80% of which appear only once. The sequencing input was PBMCs. Receptors originate from a woman between 40 and 50 years old in good health and CMV-seropositive. The CDR3 runs from the conserved cysteine through the conserved F or W. A D gene is named only where the DNA matches it firmly. For some rows the clone size is stated as once, few or many, or as a class when expanded; others skip it.

d_call	j_call	v_call	clone_size	cdr3_aa	cdr3_nt
-	TRBJ1-2	TRBV19	-	CASSINSLDGYTF	TGTGCCAGTAGTATAAACAGCCTGGATGGCTACACCTTC
TRBD2	TRBJ2-4	TRBV2	-	CASHLAGGGIQYF	TGTGCCAGCCACTTAGCGGGGGGGGGCATTCAGTACTTC
-	TRBJ1-1	TRBV18	-	CASSPELAGTEAFF	TGTGCCAGCTCACCAGAGCTCGCGGGCACTGAAGCTTTCTTT
TRBD1	TRBJ1-1	TRBV10-3	few	CAIGTVMNTEAFF	TGTGCCATCGGGACAGTTATGAACACTGAAGCTTTCTTT
TRBD1	TRBJ1-4	TRBV7-9	-	CASSSGTGATNEKLFF	TGTGCCAGCAGCTCCGGGACAGGGGCAACTAATGAAAAACTGTTTTTT
-	TRBJ2-5	TRBV2	-	CASSEAGPQETQYF	TGTGCCAGCAGTGAAGCTGGCCCACAAGAGACCCAGTACTTC
-	TRBJ1-1	TRBV5-1	few	CASSLVGEDTEAFF	TGCGCCAGCAGCTTGGTCGGGGAGGACACTGAAGCTTTCTTT
-	TRBJ1-2	TRBV7-9	-	CASSFRSRMDYGYTF	TGTGCCAGCAGCTTCAGGTCCAGGATGGACTATGGCTACACCTTC
TRBD2	TRBJ2-1	TRBV19	-	CASSRTSGVYNEQFF	TGTGCCAGTAGTCGAACTAGCGGGGTTTACAATGAGCAGTTCTTC
TRBD2	TRBJ2-2	TRBV28	-	CASRGWTSGGARTGELFF	TGTGCCAGCAGAGGATGGACTAGCGGGGGGGCGAGGACCGGGGAGCTGTTTTTT
-	TRBJ1-3	TRBV11-2	once	CASSLDRVGNTIYF	TGTGCCAGCAGCTTAGACAGGGTTGGAAACACCATATATTTT
TRBD1	TRBJ1-1	TRBV30	-	CAWSVPRGPHTEAFF	TGTGCCTGGAGTGTACCAAGGGGGCCCCACACTGAAGCTTTCTTT
TRBD2	TRBJ2-5	TRBV28	-	CASSLYAGLAEGETQYF	TGTGCCAGCAGTTTATATGCTGGACTAGCGGAGGGAGAGACCCAGTACTTC